The T cell receptor beta chain described here comes from a study of shared clonotypes between healthy human individuals. TCRdb's copy holds only in-frame clones and misses some; the assay was immunoSEQ multiplex PCR. The table lists 2,500,000 or so clones, 90% to 95% of them singletons. Trimming took 1 base from V and 5 from J; bases not matched to a gene: 10. The CDR3 is made up of 16 amino acids. The germline gives CDR1 SGHRS, CDR2 YFSETQ. The origin of this receptor is a man younger than 35 in good health. Some clones in this sample may be carry-over from other donors' samples. Material for sequencing was naive CD4+ T cells from PBMCs. The subset here: CD45RA+ positively selected. This chain joins TRBV5-1 and TRBJ2-5; 8 bases match TRBD2. The CDR3 reads CASSLSLSSGTETQYF. CDR3 bases: TGCGCCAGCAGCTTGTCCCTGAGTAGCGGGACGGAGACCCAGTACTTC.